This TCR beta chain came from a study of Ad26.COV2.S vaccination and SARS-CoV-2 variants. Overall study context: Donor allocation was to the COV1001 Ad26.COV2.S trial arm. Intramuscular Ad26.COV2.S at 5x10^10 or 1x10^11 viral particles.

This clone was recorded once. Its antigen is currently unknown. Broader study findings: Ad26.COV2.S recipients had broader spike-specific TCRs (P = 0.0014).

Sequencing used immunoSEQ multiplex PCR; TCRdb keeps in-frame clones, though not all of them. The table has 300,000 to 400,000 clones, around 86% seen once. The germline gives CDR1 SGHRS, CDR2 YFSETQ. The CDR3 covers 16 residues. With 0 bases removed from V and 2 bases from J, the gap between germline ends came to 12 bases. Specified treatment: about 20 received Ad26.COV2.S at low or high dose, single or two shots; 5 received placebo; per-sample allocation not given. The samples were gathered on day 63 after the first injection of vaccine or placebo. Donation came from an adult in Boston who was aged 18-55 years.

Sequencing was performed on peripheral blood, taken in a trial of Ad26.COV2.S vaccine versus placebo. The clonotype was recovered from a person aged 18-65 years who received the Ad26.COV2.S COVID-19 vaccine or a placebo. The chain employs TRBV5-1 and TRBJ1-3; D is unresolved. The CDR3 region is CASSLERVGPGNTIYF. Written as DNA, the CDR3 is TGCGCCAGCAGCTTGGAGCGGGTAGGGCCTGGAAACACCATATATTTT.